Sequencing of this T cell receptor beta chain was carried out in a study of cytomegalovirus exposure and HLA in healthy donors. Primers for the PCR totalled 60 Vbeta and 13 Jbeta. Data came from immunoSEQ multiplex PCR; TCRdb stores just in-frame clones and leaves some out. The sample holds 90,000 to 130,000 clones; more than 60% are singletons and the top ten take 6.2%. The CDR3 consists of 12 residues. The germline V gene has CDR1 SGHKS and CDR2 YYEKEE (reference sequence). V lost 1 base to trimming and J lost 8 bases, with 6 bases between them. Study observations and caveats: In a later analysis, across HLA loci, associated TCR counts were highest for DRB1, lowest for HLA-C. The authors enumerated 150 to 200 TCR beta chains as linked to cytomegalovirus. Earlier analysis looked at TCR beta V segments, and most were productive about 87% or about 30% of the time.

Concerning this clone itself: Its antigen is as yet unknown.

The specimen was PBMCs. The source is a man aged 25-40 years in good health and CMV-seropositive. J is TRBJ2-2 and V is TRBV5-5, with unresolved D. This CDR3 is CASSLFSGELFF. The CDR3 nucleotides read TGTGCCAGCAGCTTGTTCTCGGGGGAGCTGTTTTTT. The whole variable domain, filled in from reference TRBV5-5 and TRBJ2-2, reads DAGVTQSPTHLIKTRGQQVTLRCSPISGHKSVSWYQQVLGQGPQFIFQYYEKEERGRGNFPDRFSARQFPNYSSELNVNALLLGDSALYLCASSLFSGELFFGEGSRLTVL.